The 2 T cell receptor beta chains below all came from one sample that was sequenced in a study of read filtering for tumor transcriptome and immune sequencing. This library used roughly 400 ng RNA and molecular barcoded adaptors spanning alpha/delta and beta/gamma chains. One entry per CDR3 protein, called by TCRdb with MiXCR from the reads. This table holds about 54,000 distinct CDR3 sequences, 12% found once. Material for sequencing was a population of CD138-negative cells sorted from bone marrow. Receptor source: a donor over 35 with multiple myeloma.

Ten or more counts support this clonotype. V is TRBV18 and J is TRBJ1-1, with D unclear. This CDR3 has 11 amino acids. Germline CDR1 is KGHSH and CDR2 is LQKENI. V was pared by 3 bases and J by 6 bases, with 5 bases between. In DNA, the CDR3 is TGTGCCAGCTCACCTATATCTGAAGCTTTCTTT. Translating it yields CASSPISEAFF.

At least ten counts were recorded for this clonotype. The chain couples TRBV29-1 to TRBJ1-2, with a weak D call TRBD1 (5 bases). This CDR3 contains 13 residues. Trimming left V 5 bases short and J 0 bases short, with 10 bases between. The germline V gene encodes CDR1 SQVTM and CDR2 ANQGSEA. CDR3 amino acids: CSVRTTANYGYTF. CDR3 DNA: TGCAGCGTTCGGACAACTGCTAACTATGGCTACACCTTC.